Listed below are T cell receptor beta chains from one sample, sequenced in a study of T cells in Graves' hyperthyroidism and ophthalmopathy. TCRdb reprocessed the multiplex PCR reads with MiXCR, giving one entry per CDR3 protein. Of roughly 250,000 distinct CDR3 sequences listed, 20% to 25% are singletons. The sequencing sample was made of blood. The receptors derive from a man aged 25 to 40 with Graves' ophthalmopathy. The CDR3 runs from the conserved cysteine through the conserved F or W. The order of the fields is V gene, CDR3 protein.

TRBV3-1	CASSQTLQDRGRDTQYF
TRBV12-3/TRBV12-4	CASKIRSDYTTSYNSPLHF
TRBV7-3	CASSHSGPGGDTQYF
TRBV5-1	CASSLASEANEQFF
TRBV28	CASSFQTGPSPSFF
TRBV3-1	CATQLGGSYEQYF
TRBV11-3	CASSLERLAGVVNEQFF
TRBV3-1	CASSQERAGVLNTEAFF
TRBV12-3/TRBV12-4	CASILTRRNEQFF
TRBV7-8	CASSFSTSVGNEQFF
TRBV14	CASSRTSGQSSYNEQFF
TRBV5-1	CASSLVGTLEGETQYF
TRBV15	CATSRDLGRPGGELFF
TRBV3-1	CASSHGVAQPQHF
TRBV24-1	CATSDPNQPQHF
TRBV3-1	CASSQEGVRREETQYF
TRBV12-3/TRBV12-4	CASTRGLAGVSEQYF
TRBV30	CAWKRTASSYEQYF
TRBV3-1	CASSPPLGSYEQYF
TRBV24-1	CATSDVSAGNYGYTF
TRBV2	CASTLKYQETQYF
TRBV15	CATSREGERSVYNEQFF
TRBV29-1	CSVHWGPETQYF
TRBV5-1	CASRYRDNSYEQYF
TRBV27	CASSSQNYNEQFF
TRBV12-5	CASAAGGFKWTQYF
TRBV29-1	CSVEDQRSTEAFF
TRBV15	CATSRAPTDQLNTEAFF
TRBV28	CASRAGLAAAYNEQFF
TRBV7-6	CASSLAGRGQYEQYF
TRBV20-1	CSARDIRAIQETQYF
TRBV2	CASSAGTGGGFGGQPQHF